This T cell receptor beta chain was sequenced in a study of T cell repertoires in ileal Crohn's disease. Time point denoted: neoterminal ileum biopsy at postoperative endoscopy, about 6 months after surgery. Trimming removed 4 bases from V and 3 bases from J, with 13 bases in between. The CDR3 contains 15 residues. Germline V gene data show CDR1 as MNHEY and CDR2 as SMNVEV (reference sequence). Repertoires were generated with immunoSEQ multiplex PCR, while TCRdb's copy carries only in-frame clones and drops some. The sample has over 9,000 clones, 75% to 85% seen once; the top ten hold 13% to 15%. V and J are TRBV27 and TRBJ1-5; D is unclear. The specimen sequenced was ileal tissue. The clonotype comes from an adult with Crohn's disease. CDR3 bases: TGTGCCAGCAGTTCAGGAAGCCCCTCCAATCAGCCCCAGCATTTT. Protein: CASSSGSPSNQPQHF.